This record looks at one TCR beta chain sequence and its context. The antigen remains undetermined. This sample was taken from a study of long-term antiretroviral therapy in people with HIV. About the research overall: In the earliest collections, sampling predates the 2015 immediate-ART recommendation by about a decade.

It was version v3.0 of the immunoSEQ assay that was run at survey level. Some clones are missing from TCRdb's copy, which holds only in-frame ones; the method was immunoSEQ multiplex PCR. This sample has tens of thousands of clones; about 80% occur once, and the top ten carry around 6.3%. Every sample had roughly 1-11 million cryopreserved PBMC in it before DNA extraction. Germline CDR1 and CDR2: MNHEY and SVGAGI. The trim removed 7 bases at V and 0 bases at J, leaving 5 bases unmatched. This CDR3 is built from 15 residues. Findings and limits, study-wide: There were no data on ART adherence, viral resistance or therapy changes, a gap that limits inferences about post-ART repertoire changes. Older ART regimens may have been in use when blood was drawn between the mid-2000s and the late 2010s.

The V and J genes are TRBV6-5 and TRBJ2-3; 9 bases are shared with TRBD2. The sample here was unsorted PBMCs, taken 0.6 years after starting antiretroviral therapy. The receptor's source is a young man with HIV. CDR3: CASTPGLASTDTQYF. The CDR3 DNA is TGTGCCAGCACCCCCGGACTAGCGAGCACAGATACGCAGTATTTT.